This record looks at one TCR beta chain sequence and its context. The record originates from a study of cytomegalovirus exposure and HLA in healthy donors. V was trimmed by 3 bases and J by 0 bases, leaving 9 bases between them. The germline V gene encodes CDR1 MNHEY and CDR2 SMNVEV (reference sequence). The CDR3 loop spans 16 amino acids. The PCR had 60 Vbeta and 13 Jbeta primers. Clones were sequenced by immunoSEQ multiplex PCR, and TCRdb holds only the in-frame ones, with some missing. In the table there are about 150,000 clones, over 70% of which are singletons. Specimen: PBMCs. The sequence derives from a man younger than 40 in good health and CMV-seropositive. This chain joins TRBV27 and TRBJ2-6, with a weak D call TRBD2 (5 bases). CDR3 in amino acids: CASSFRGISGANVLTF. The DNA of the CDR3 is TGTGCCAGCAGTTTTCGAGGGATCTCTGGGGCCAACGTCCTGACTTTC. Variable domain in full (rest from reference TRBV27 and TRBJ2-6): EAQVTQNPRYLITVTGKKLTVTCSQNMNHEYMSWYRQDPGLGLRQIYYSMNVEVTDKGDVPEGYKVSRKEKRNFPLILESPSPNQTSLYFCASSFRGISGANVLTFGAGSRLTVL.